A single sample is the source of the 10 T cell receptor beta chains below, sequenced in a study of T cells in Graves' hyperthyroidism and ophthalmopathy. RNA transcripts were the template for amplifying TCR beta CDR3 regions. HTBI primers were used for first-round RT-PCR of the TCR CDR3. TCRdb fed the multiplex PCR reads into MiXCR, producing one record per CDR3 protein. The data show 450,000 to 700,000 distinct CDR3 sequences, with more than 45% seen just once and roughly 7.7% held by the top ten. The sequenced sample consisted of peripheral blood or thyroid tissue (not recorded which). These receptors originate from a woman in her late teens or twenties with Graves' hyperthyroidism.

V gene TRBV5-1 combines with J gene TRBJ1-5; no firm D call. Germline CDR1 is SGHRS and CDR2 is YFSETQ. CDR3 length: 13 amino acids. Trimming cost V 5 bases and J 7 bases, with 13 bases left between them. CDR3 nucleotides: TGCGCCAGCAGTCAAAACCCCGGGCAGCCCCAGCATTTT. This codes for CASSQNPGQPQHF. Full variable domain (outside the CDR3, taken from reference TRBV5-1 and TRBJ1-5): KAGVTQTPRYLIKTRGQQVTLSCSPISGHRSVSWYQQTPGQGLQFLFEYFSETQRNKGNFPGRFSGRQFSNSRSEMNVSTLELGDSALYLCASSQNPGQPQHFGDGTRLSIL.

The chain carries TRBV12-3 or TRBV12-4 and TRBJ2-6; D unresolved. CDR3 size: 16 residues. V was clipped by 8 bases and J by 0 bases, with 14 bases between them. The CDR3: CASLLVGDSGANVLTF. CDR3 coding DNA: TGTGCCAGCCTCCTGGTCGGTGACTCTGGGGCCAACGTCCTGACTTTC.

The CDR3 loop reads CASSRTDRLIQPQHF. The CDR3 bases are TGCGCCAGCAGCCGGACGGACAGGCTAATCCAGCCCCAGCATTTT. The chain uses TRBV4-1 and TRBJ1-5; TRBD1 aligns across 7 bases. V was clipped by 4 bases and J by 7 bases; unmatched bases: 10. CDR3 length: 15 residues. CDR1 is MGHRA and CDR2 is YSYEKL in the germline V gene.

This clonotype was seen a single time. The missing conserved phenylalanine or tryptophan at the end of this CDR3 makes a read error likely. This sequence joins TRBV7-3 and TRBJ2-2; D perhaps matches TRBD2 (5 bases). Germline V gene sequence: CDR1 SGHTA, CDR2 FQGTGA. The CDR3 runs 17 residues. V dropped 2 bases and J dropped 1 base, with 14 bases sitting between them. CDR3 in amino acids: CASSLGREPKNTGELFR. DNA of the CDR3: TGTGCCAGCAGCTTAGGTAGGGAGCCGAAGAACACCGGGGAGCTGTTTCGT.

This CDR3 reads CATSYGGDAGKQETQYF. The CDR3 region has the DNA TGTGCCACCAGTTACGGTGGGGATGCGGGGAAACAAGAGACCCAGTACTTC. The chain couples TRBV24-1 to TRBJ2-5; possibly TRBD2 for D (6 bases). There are 17 residues in the CDR3. V dropped 6 bases and J dropped 2 bases, with 21 bases sitting between them. The V gene's germline CDR1 is KGHDR and CDR2 SFDVKD.

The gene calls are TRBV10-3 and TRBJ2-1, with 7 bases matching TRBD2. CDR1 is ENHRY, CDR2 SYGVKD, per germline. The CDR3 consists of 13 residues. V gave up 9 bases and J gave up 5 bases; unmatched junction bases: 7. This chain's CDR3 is CAMTGGVNNEQFF. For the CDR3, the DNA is TGTGCCATGACGGGAGGCGTGAACAATGAGCAGTTCTTC.

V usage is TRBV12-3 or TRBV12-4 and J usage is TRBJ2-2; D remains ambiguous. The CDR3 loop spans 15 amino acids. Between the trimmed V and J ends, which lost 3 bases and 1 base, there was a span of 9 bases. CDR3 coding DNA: TGTGCCAGCAGTTTTTGGATTGGGAACACCGGGGAGCTGTTTTTT. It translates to CASSFWIGNTGELFF.

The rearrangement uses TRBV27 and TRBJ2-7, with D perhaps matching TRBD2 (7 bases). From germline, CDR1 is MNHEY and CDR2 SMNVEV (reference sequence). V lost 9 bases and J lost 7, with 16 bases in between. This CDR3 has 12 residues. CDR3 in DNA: TGTGCCAGGGGGGGGCTAGCTTCTGAGCAGTACTTC. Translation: CARGGLASEQYF.

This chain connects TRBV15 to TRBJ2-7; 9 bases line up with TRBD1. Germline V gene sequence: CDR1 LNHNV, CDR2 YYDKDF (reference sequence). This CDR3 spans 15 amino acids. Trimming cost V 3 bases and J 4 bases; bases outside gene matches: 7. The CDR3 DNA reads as TGTGCCACCAGCAGTGGAACAGGGGGCCCTTACGAGCAGTACTTC. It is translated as CATSSGTGGPYEQYF.

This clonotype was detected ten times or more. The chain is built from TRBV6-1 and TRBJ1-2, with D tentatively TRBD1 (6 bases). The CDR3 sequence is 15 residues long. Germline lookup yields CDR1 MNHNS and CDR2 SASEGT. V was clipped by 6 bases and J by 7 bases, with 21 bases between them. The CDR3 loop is CASSSSNRDLGGYTF. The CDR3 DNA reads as TGTGCCAGCAGCTCCTCCAACAGGGATCTGGGTGGCTACACCTTC.